The 8 T cell receptor beta chains listed next were all sequenced from one sample in a study of graft-versus-host responses after intestinal transplantation. Antigens for these TCRs are unknown. Assay: immunoSEQ multiplex PCR; the TCRdb copy retains only in-frame clones and omits some. In the table there are about 88,000 clones, around 93% of which are singletons. The material sequenced was unstimulated CD4+ T cells sorted from spleen or lymph node cells, taken before transplant. These TCRs come from a human donor who was the organ donor for an intestinal transplant.

This clone was seen once. J is TRBJ2-7 and V is TRBV19; the D gene is possibly TRBD2 (6 bases). Germline loops: CDR1 LNHDA, CDR2 SQIVND (reference sequence). The CDR3 spans 16 residues. The V gene lost 6 bases and the J gene lost 8 bases, with 26 bases spanning the gap. The CDR3 nucleotides read TGTGCCAGTAGCAACGGCTTGGGGGGTCCCGCGTACAAGCAGTACTTC. This sequence encodes CASSNGLGGPAYKQYF.

This chain links TRBV30 with TRBJ1-2; possibly TRBD1 for D (5 bases). The germline CDR1 and CDR2 sequences are GTSNPN and SVGIG (reference sequence). CDR3 size: 14 residues. The ends were cut back, 2 bases at V and 4 bases at J, with 14 bases in the middle. The CDR3: CAWSLGGASYGYTF. The CDR3 DNA follows: TGTGCCTGGAGTCTTGGCGGGGCCTCCTATGGCTACACCTTC.

V is TRBV29-1 and J is TRBJ1-2, with 9 positions matching TRBD1. Germline CDR1 and CDR2: SQVTM and ANQGSEA. The CDR3 consists of 18 residues. With V trimmed by 6 bases and J by 4 bases, 21 bases remained unmatched. The CDR3 nucleotides read TGCAGCGTCTCTGCACTCGGGACAGGGCAAATTGGAGGCTATGGCTACACCTTC. Translation gives CSVSALGTGQIGGYGYTF.

This clone appeared a single time. This sequence joins TRBV18 and TRBJ2-1, with 8 bases matching TRBD2. The CDR3 is 14 amino acids. Germline values: CDR1 KGHSH, CDR2 LQKENI. The J segment lost 6 bases and the V segment lost 3 bases, leaving 4 bases of the junction unmatched. The CDR3 bases are TGTGCCAGCTCACCGCCGAGCGGGGGCAATGAGCAGTTCTTC. This sequence encodes CASSPPSGGNEQFF.

The gene calls are TRBV14 and TRBJ1-1; no definite D call. The V gene's germline CDR1 is SGHDN and CDR2 FVKESK. V was cut by 0 bases and J by 5 bases, with 16 bases left in between. The CDR3 contains 16 residues. The CDR3 region is CASSQEFGVRGTEAFF. Written as DNA, the CDR3 is TGTGCCAGCAGCCAAGAGTTCGGGGTGAGAGGGACTGAAGCTTTCTTT.

Concerning this clone itself: Distinct nucleotide sequences in the sample also encode this CDR3. This chain uses TRBV10-3 with TRBJ2-7, with 7 positions matching TRBD2. The CDR3 covers 13 residues. CDR1 ENHRY and CDR2 SYGVKD come from the germline V gene. V shed 6 bases, J shed 5 bases, and the junction held 7 bases outside the gene matches. The CDR3 reads CAISGTTSNEQYF. The CDR3 DNA is TGTGCCATCAGCGGCACGACTAGCAACGAGCAGTACTTC.

This chain uses TRBV19 with TRBJ1-4, with D possibly being TRBD1 (5 bases). CDR1 LNHDA and CDR2 SQIVND come from the germline V gene (reference sequence). The V end was cut by 1 base, the J end by 7 bases, with 16 bases between. The CDR3 is 16 residues long. The CDR3 is CASSIVSPGDGEKLFF. The CDR3 DNA reads TGTGCCAGTAGTATAGTCTCTCCGGGGGATGGTGAAAAACTGTTTTTT.

This clone occurred once. The chain is built from TRBV7-2 and TRBJ2-5; 9 bases agree with TRBD2. The CDR3 totals 16 residues. V lost 5 bases and J lost 5; bases outside the gene matches: 12. Germline-derived CDR1 and CDR2 are SGHTA and FQGNSA. DNA for the CDR3: TGTGCCAGCAGCCTCTCTCGCGGGGGGGCCGGGGAGACCCAGTACTTC. It yields the protein CASSLSRGGAGETQYF.